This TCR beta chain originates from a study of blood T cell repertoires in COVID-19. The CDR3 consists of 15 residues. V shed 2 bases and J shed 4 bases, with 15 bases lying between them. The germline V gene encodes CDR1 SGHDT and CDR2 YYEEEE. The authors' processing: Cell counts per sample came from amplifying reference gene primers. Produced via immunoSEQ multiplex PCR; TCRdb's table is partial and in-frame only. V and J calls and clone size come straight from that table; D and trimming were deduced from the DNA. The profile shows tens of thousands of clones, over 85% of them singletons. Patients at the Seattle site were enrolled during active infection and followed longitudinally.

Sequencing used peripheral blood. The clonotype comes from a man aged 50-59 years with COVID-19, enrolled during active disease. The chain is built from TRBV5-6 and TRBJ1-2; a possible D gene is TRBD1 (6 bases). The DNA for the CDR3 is TGTGCCAGCAGCTTATTACAGGGATCGGGCTATGGCTACACCTTC. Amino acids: CASSLLQGSGYGYTF.